Following are 22 T cell receptor beta chains from one sample sequenced in a study of blood T cell repertoires in COVID-19. TCRdb keeps only in-frame clones here, not all; method: immunoSEQ multiplex PCR. Of tens of thousands of clones in the sample, 88% are singletons; the top ten hold 5.1%. Sequencing was done on a sample of peripheral blood. The receptors stem from a human donor in a cohort sampled during active COVID-19.

The chain recombines TRBV7-2 with TRBJ2-5; 9 bases map to TRBD1. The germline V gene encodes CDR1 SGHTA and CDR2 FQGNSA. The CDR3 is made up of 15 amino acids. V lost 5 bases, J lost 4 bases, and 8 bases stayed unmatched. The CDR3 loop reads CASSPTGGGGETQYF. CDR3 DNA sequence: TGTGCCAGCAGCCCAACAGGGGGCGGAGGAGAGACCCAGTACTTC.

The chain carries TRBV25-1 and TRBJ2-7, with D uncertain. Trimming shortened V by 6 bases and J by 3 bases, and 9 bases separated the two germline ends. The CDR3 consists of 12 residues. Germline lookup yields CDR1 MGHDK and CDR2 SYGVNS. The CDR3 here is CASRRSGYEQYF. The CDR3 nucleotides are TGTGCCAGCAGGAGATCGGGCTACGAGCAGTACTTC.

The rearrangement joins TRBV5-1 to TRBJ1-2; D gene uncertain. Trimming pared 1 base from V and 5 bases from J, leaving 9 bases between. From germline, CDR1 is SGHRS and CDR2 YFSETQ. There are 13 residues in the CDR3. Here the CDR3 DNA reads TGCGCCAGCAGCTTGCGCGGGGATTATGGCTACACCTTC. It codes for CASSLRGDYGYTF.

This chain connects TRBV30 to TRBJ2-2; D is possibly TRBD2 (6 bases). Germline V gives CDR1 GTSNPN, CDR2 SVGIG (reference sequence). The V end lost 7 bases, the J end lost 9 bases, and 15 bases lay between the germline ends. The CDR3 is made up of 12 amino acids. CDR3 nucleotides: TGTGCCTCTACGGAGGGGCGGAGGGAGCTGTTTTTT. Translating gives CASTEGRRELFF.

The chain is built from TRBV11-2 and TRBJ2-1, with 9 bases fitting TRBD2. Per germline, CDR1 SGHAT and CDR2 FQNNGV. V dropped 1 base and J dropped 1; count of bases not matched to a gene: 11. The CDR3 totals 19 residues. Written as DNA, the CDR3 is TGTGCCAGCAGCTTAGGGCCCCTGACTAGCGGAGTTTCCTACAATGAGCAGTTCTTC. Translating gives CASSLGPLTSGVSYNEQFF.

The rearrangement uses TRBV6-1 and TRBJ2-5, with 9 bases matching TRBD1. Germline CDR1 and CDR2: MNHNS and SASEGT. With 1 base clipped from V and 7 bases from J, the junction kept 10 bases outside the gene matches. The CDR3 sequence is 16 residues long. The CDR3 is CASSEVLTGGEVTQYF. The CDR3 DNA reads as TGTGCCAGCAGTGAAGTATTAACAGGGGGCGAAGTGACCCAGTACTTC.

This chain connects TRBV7-9 to TRBJ2-5; possible D gene TRBD2, 6 bases. The CDR3 runs to 14 residues. Per the germline V gene, CDR1 is SEHNR and CDR2 is FQNEAQ (reference sequence). The V gene lost 8 bases and the J gene lost 10 bases, with 23 bases spanning the gap. The CDR3 sequence is CASGSSGPPANQYF. In DNA, the CDR3 is TGTGCCAGCGGAAGTAGCGGTCCCCCGGCGAACCAGTACTTC.

The rearrangement joins TRBV7-8 to TRBJ2-1, with TRBD2 matching over 7 bases. The CDR3 is 16 amino acids. The germline CDR1 and CDR2 sequences are SGHVS and FQNEAQ. V lost 6 bases and J lost 4; bases outside the gene matches: 12. The chain's CDR3 is CASRPGSSGAYNEQFF. Written as DNA, the CDR3 is TGTGCCAGCAGGCCGGGGTCCAGCGGGGCATACAATGAGCAGTTCTTC.

This CDR3 reads CASNPQGAGEQYF. The CDR3 coding sequence is TGTGCCAGTAATCCACAGGGGGCAGGCGAGCAGTACTTC. The chain has TRBV19 and TRBJ2-7; the match to TRBD1 covers 9 bases. CDR1 and CDR2 (germline): LNHDA, SQIVND (reference sequence). V lost 7 bases to trimming and J lost 6 bases; unmatched junction nucleotides: 7. The CDR3 spans 13 residues.

This clone was observed a few times. The rearrangement links TRBV5-1 to TRBJ2-5; D may be TRBD2 (6 bases). This CDR3 comprises 16 residues. The V gene's germline CDR1 is SGHRS and CDR2 YFSETQ. V gave up 0 bases and J gave up 5 bases, with 17 bases separating them. CDR3 protein: CASSLGYGGEMETQYF. CDR3 in DNA: TGCGCCAGCAGCTTGGGGTACGGGGGAGAAATGGAGACCCAGTACTTC.

This chain uses TRBV7-2 with TRBJ1-2; no reliable D call. CDR1 is SGHTA, CDR2 FQGNSA, per germline. The CDR3 has 17 amino acids. Trimming left V 5 bases short and J 5 bases short, with 24 bases between. CDR3 region: CASSGQDFPWGPYGYTF. The CDR3 DNA reads TGTGCCAGCAGCGGTCAGGACTTCCCCTGGGGTCCGTATGGCTACACCTTC.

V and J are TRBV5-5 and TRBJ1-2; no definite D call. The CDR3 spans 15 residues. The ends were cut back, 4 bases at V and 3 bases at J, with 16 bases in the middle. From germline, CDR1 is SGHKS and CDR2 YYEKEE (reference sequence). The CDR3 is CASSRDGSVDYGYTF. The CDR3 DNA reads TGTGCCAGCAGCCGTGACGGGTCGGTTGACTATGGCTACACCTTC.

CDR3 DNA: TGTGCCAGTAGTATCGGTAGCGGAATAGCCAAAAACATTCAGTACTTC. It specifies CASSIGSGIAKNIQYF. The V call is TRBV19, the J call TRBJ2-4; D may be TRBD2 (6 bases). V lost 3 bases, J lost 0 bases, and 12 bases lay in between. This CDR3 comprises 16 residues. Looked up from germline, CDR1 is LNHDA and CDR2 is SQIVND (reference sequence). Supplemented by reference TRBV19 and TRBJ2-4, the full variable domain reads DGGITQSPKYLFRKEGQNVTLSCEQNLNHDAMYWYRQDPGQGLRLIYYSQIVNDFQKGDIAEGYSVSREKKESFPLTVTSAQKNPTAFYLCASSIGSGIAKNIQYFGAGTRLSVL.

The chain joins TRBV9 to TRBJ2-1; TRBD1 is a possible D gene (5 bases). The CDR3 is 15 amino acids. From germline, CDR1 is SGDLS and CDR2 YYNGEE. V lost 0 bases to trimming and J lost 5 bases, with 12 bases between them. As DNA, the CDR3 is TGTGCCAGCAGCGTAGAAGGGGTTTGGGACAATGAGCAGTTCTTC. It codes for CASSVEGVWDNEQFF.

This rearrangement joins TRBV5-6 to TRBJ2-5; 7 bases align to TRBD2. The CDR3 extends over 17 amino acids. CDR1 SGHDT and CDR2 YYEEEE come from the germline V gene. With 3 bases clipped from V and 5 bases from J, the junction kept 16 bases outside the gene matches. The CDR3 DNA reads as TGTGCCAGCAGCTCCCCCCGGAGACTAGCCCAGAGTGAGACCCAGTACTTC. Translated, it gives CASSSPRRLAQSETQYF.

This clone showed up just once. V is TRBV3-1 (or the pseudogene TRBV3-2) and J is TRBJ2-2; 8 nucleotides match TRBD2. In germline, CDR1 is LGHDT, CDR2 YNNKEL (reference sequence). Germline trimming cut 4 bases from V and 3 bases from J; bases unmatched to any gene: 7. This CDR3 contains 16 residues. The CDR3 loop is CASSPGAGEDTGELFF. CDR3 nucleotides: TGTGCCAGCAGCCCAGGAGCGGGGGAGGACACCGGGGAGCTGTTTTTT.

The rearrangement uses TRBV10-3 and TRBJ2-7, with 8 positions matching TRBD2. V lost 6 bases to trimming and J lost 2 bases; unmatched junction nucleotides: 18. Germline V gene lookup returns CDR1 ENHRY and CDR2 SYGVKD. The CDR3 is made up of 18 amino acids. The CDR3 nucleotides are TGTGCCATCAGACCGGGGGGGGAGAGGGGCGTTAAGCCCTACGAGCAGTACTTC. Translation gives CAIRPGGERGVKPYEQYF.

The V and J genes are TRBV2 and TRBJ2-5, with 7 bases matching TRBD2. Germline V gives CDR1 SNHLY, CDR2 FYNNEI. The CDR3 is 15 residues long. V shed 2 bases and J 2 bases; nucleotides not matched to a gene: 5. CDR3 amino acids: CASSETPAGQETQYF. In nucleotides, the CDR3 is TGTGCCAGCAGTGAAACTCCAGCGGGGCAAGAGACCCAGTACTTC.

The chain recombines TRBV14 with TRBJ2-2; 11 nucleotides match TRBD1. The ends lost 3 bases at V and 5 bases at J; junction bases unmatched: 8. The CDR3 totals 17 residues. Germline CDR1 SGHDN, CDR2 FVKESK. This CDR3 reads CASSHRVGTGGTGELFF. The CDR3 nucleotides read TGTGCCAGCAGCCACCGCGTCGGGACAGGGGGTACCGGGGAGCTGTTTTTT.

This clone has only one observation. V usage is TRBV5-4 and J usage is TRBJ2-3, with 8 bases fitting TRBD2. Germline CDR1 is SGHNT and CDR2 is YYREEE (reference sequence). After removal of 4 bases from V and 4 bases from J, the junction contained 14 bases not matched to a gene. CDR3 length: 17 residues. CDR3 DNA: TGTGCCAGCAGCATCCCACATAGCGGGACCGTTGCAGATACGCAGTATTTT. Its protein product is CASSIPHSGTVADTQYF.

The V gene is TRBV15, the J gene TRBJ1-3; 8 bases agree with TRBD1. From germline, CDR1 is LNHNV and CDR2 YYDKDF (reference sequence). This CDR3 comprises 13 residues. Germline trimming cut 4 bases from V and 8 bases from J; bases unmatched to any gene: 4. The CDR3, as DNA: TGTGCCACCAGCATAGAACAGGGGGACACCATATATTTT. As protein: CATSIEQGDTIYF. The full variable domain, its missing parts supplied by reference TRBV15 and TRBJ1-3, is DAMVIQNPRYQVTQFGKPVTLSCSQTLNHNVMYWYQQKSSQAPKLLFHYYDKDFNNEADTPDNFQSRRPNTSFCFLDIRSPGLGDTAMYLCATSIEQGDTIYFGEGSWLTVV.

The chain joins TRBV19 to TRBJ2-1; 12 bases match TRBD2. V lost 4 bases, J lost 1 base, and 5 bases stayed unmatched. CDR1 and CDR2 (germline): LNHDA, SQIVND (reference sequence). The CDR3 has 17 amino acids. The CDR3 nucleotides read TGTGCCAGTAGTACTACTAGCGGGGGGTTTTCCTACAATGAGCAGTTCTTC. Translation gives CASSTTSGGFSYNEQFF.